These T cell receptor beta chains were read from a single sample in a study of T-cell memory formation after mild COVID-19. TCRdb used MiXCR to reprocess the 5' RACE reads, holding one entry per CDR3 protein. The sample carries 130,000 to 150,000 distinct CDR3 sequences, less than 20% recorded once. What was sequenced was PBMCs or a T cell subset sorted from them (not recorded which). The receptor set was obtained from an adult woman who had mild COVID-19 (a few samples of this study predate the infection). Cell type and time point are not known. CDR3s include the opening cysteine and the closing phenylalanine or tryptophan. Fields, in order: J gene, clone size, CDR3 length, D gene, V gene, CDR3 DNA, CDR3 protein. D genes are given only for firm matches. Expanded clones are given a class, and other clones once, few, many or no size at all.

J: TRBJ1-5; size: few; length: 15; D: -; V: TRBV3-1; DNA: TGTGCCAGCAGCCAAGATGTCACAAAGAATCAGCCCCAGCATTTT; CDR3: CASSQDVTKNQPQHF
J: TRBJ2-7; size: -; length: 14; D: TRBD1; V: TRBV20-1; DNA: TGCAGTGCTAGCAGGGGGCCGGTGTATAACGAGCAGTACTTC; CDR3: CSASRGPVYNEQYF
J: TRBJ2-1; size: -; length: 14; D: TRBD2; V: TRBV11-2; DNA: TGTGCCAGCAGCTTTCGGCGGGAGGGGAATGAGCAGTTCTTC; CDR3: CASSFRREGNEQFF
J: TRBJ2-2; size: -; length: 16; D: -; V: TRBV5-4; DNA: TGTGCCAGCAGGGTCGGGACACGGAAGGACGCCGGGGAGCTGTTTTTT; CDR3: CASRVGTRKDAGELFF
J: TRBJ1-1; size: -; length: 15; D: -; V: TRBV7-3; DNA: TGTGCCAGCAGCTTGGGGGGGAGTCAGAACACTGAAGCTTTCTTT; CDR3: CASSLGGSQNTEAFF
J: TRBJ2-6; size: -; length: 18; D: -; V: TRBV25-1; DNA: TGTGCCAGCAGTGAAGTTGAGTCAGCCTTATCTGGGGCCAACGTCCTGACTTTC; CDR3: CASSEVESALSGANVLTF
J: TRBJ2-3; size: few; length: 13; D: -; V: TRBV24-1; DNA: TGTGCCACCAGTGACACGACAGCAGATACGCAGTATTTT; CDR3: CATSDTTADTQYF
J: TRBJ2-3; size: -; length: 16; D: TRBD1; V: TRBV4-2; DNA: TGTGCCAGCAGCCAAGTGGCGACAGGGGGCTCAGATACGCAGTATTTT; CDR3: CASSQVATGGSDTQYF
J: TRBJ2-5; size: many; length: 11; D: -; V: TRBV7-9; DNA: TGTGCCAGCAGCGCCCAAGAGACCCAGTACTTC; CDR3: CASSAQETQYF
J: TRBJ2-1; size: few; length: 15; D: TRBD2; V: TRBV6-6; DNA: TGTGCCAGCCACCCGGGACTAGGTTGGTACAATGAGCAGTTCTTC; CDR3: CASHPGLGWYNEQFF
J: TRBJ1-1; size: -; length: 15; D: -; V: TRBV5-1; DNA: TGCGCCAGCAGCTCGGGGCTAGCAATGAACACTGAAGCTTTCTTT; CDR3: CASSSGLAMNTEAFF
J: TRBJ1-2; size: -; length: 15; D: TRBD1; V: TRBV6-2/TRBV6-3; DNA: TGTGCCAGCAGTGGTTCCGGGACAGGGGACTATGGCTACACCTTC; CDR3: CASSGSGTGDYGYTF
J: TRBJ2-1; size: few; length: 12; D: -; V: TRBV5-1; DNA: TGCGCCAGCAGCCCCACCGGTCGGGAGCAGTTCTTC; CDR3: CASSPTGREQFF
J: TRBJ1-5; size: -; length: 13; D: -; V: TRBV6-1; DNA: TGTGCCAGTGCGGGGCGGCACAATCAGCCCCAGCATTTT; CDR3: CASAGRHNQPQHF
J: TRBJ2-7; size: -; length: 13; D: -; V: TRBV6-5; DNA: TGTGCCAGCAGTGCGACCGTAGCCTACGAGCAGTACTTC; CDR3: CASSATVAYEQYF
J: TRBJ1-2; size: -; length: 14; D: TRBD1; V: TRBV6-1; DNA: TGTGCCAGCAGTGTATCAGGGGGTATCTATGGCTACACCTTC; CDR3: CASSVSGGIYGYTF
J: TRBJ2-1; size: few; length: 14; D: -; V: TRBV20-1; DNA: TGCAGTGGGTCCCACAGGGACTCCTACAATGAGCAGTTCTTC; CDR3: CSGSHRDSYNEQFF
J: TRBJ2-7; size: few; length: 15; D: TRBD2; V: TRBV7-2; DNA: TGTGCCAGCAGCTTGTCTAGCGGGAGGGCTGGGGAGCAGTACTTC; CDR3: CASSLSSGRAGEQYF
J: TRBJ2-3; size: -; length: 16; D: TRBD1; V: TRBV14; DNA: TGTGCCAGCAGCCCTGGACAGGGAGGAGGCACAGATACGCAGTATTTT; CDR3: CASSPGQGGGTDTQYF
J: TRBJ1-6; size: few; length: 12; D: -; V: TRBV7-2; DNA: TGTGCCAGCAGCTATCAGAATTCACCCCTCCACTTT; CDR3: CASSYQNSPLHF
J: TRBJ2-1; size: -; length: 14; D: -; V: TRBV24-1; DNA: TGTGCCACCAGTGACCCACCGGAGGGCCATGAGCAGTTCTTC; CDR3: CATSDPPEGHEQFF
J: TRBJ1-2; size: -; length: 13; D: -; V: TRBV5-6; DNA: TGTGCCAGCAGCTTGGTTCAGAACTATGGCTACACCTTC; CDR3: CASSLVQNYGYTF
J: TRBJ1-1; size: few; length: 14; D: -; V: TRBV20-1; DNA: TGCAGTGCTAGAGAGGGACAAGTCAACACTGAAGCTTTCTTT; CDR3: CSAREGQVNTEAFF
J: TRBJ1-2; size: few; length: 13; D: TRBD1; V: TRBV24-1; DNA: TGTGCCACCAGGAGGACAGGGGGCACCGGCTACACCTTC; CDR3: CATRRTGGTGYTF
J: TRBJ1-1; size: -; length: 14; D: -; V: TRBV24-1; DNA: TGTGCCACCAGTGACCCCGGAGAGAACACTGAAGCTTTCTTT; CDR3: CATSDPGENTEAFF
J: TRBJ1-2; size: few; length: 12; D: -; V: TRBV12-3/TRBV12-4; DNA: TGTGCCAGCAGTTTTTTGACGGATGGCTACACCTTC; CDR3: CASSFLTDGYTF
J: TRBJ2-5; size: few; length: 14; D: -; V: TRBV5-1; DNA: TGCGCCAGCAGCCTCCTGACAGACTTGGAGACCCAGTACTTC; CDR3: CASSLLTDLETQYF
J: TRBJ2-1; size: -; length: 17; D: TRBD2; V: TRBV24-1; DNA: TGTGCCACCAGTGATACAACCGGGGACTATGCCTCGGATGAGCAGTTCTTC; CDR3: CATSDTTGDYASDEQFF
J: TRBJ2-5; size: -; length: 12; D: -; V: TRBV25-1; DNA: TGTGCCAGCAGCAAGACCTCAGAGACCCAGTACTTC; CDR3: CASSKTSETQYF